This TCR beta chain was recovered during a study of shared clonotypes between healthy human individuals (dated by TCRdb to the early 2020s). Regarding the research as a whole: The cohort included three men and a couple of women between 18 and 49 years of age. Between about 0.9 and 10 billion PBMCs per donor were obtained by leukapheresis. For each donor, CD4 naive and CD4 memory were each given three plates, CD8 naive was given two plates, and CD8 memory was given one plate. Libraries were prepared and TCR repertoires were sequenced by different laboratories using diverse techniques, in order to increase sequencing depth and limit assay-specific biases. Blood TCR repertoires of five healthy adults were deeply sequenced to estimate repertoire size and the extent of clonotype sharing between individuals. Study-level results and caveats: Sampling was limited to blood, and TCR repertoires in tissue likely differ from TCR repertoires in blood. Sharing across four donors was observed for roughly 5.4% of naive CD4, over 3% of naive CD8, 2.3% of memory CD4, and over 0.3% of memory CD8 clonotypes. Pairwise subsampling indicated that sequencing depth was expected to affect the degree of clonotype sharing among donors. Larger estimated clonotype richness was generally found for naive subsets than for memory subsets. The genetic and exposure-history diversity represented was limited by the small number of donors. Clonotypes shared by all four sorted-subset donors showed higher generation probabilities than non-shared clonotypes. Incomplete sequencing was indicated by rarefaction of sorted-subset datasets, despite the large sequencing depth.

Turning to this clone: This clone's antigen is unknown. No per-base quality is available; no much larger clone lies one base away.

TCR CDR3 regions were amplified from genomic DNA by multiplex PCR using the deep immunoSEQ assay. Extracted genomic DNA from each cell subset was spread evenly across all wells of several immunoSEQ 96-well plates, with each plate serving as a replicate. For sorted subsets, about 200 ng genomic DNA, equal to 30,000 or so T cell genomes, was loaded into each replicate PCR. Purified libraries were measured with a Qubit 3.0 fluorometer, size-checked on a Bioanalyzer 2100, and measured again with the KAPA Library Quantification kit. Every immunoSEQ 96-well plate was sequenced on a dedicated single-read 150-cycle Illumina NextSeq 550 flow cell. The original methods were these. Because only junctional sequences without quality scores were contained in the immunoSEQ output, filtering matching that applied to full-length reads could not be performed. Sequences were annotated with PyIR, a Python wrapper for IgBLAST v1.9, using IMGT germline references to assign V/J genes and CDR3. Any read was removed if the V/J assignment was weak (E-value above 1e-6), the CDR3 was missing, or the read contained stop codons, out-of-frame junctions, or ambiguous translated residues. V3J clonotypes were defined by identical inferred V gene, J gene, and CDR3 amino acid sequence. Percentage overlap between repertoires was computed as shared unique clonotypes divided by the size of the smaller repertoire. Repertoire richness was assessed with RTK rarefaction, the Chao1 estimator, and Recon v2.1 estimates of unobserved clonotypes. Generation probabilities were computed with OLGA for all TCRbeta clonotypes obtained by the gDNA method from several donors. The clones in this table, taken by TCRdb from immuneACCESS, are in-frame only. Not every clone is retained; where verified, under half of the shortfall comes from an unresolved V gene, and the cause of the rest is unknown. V, J and clone size are taken as reported in that table, and D and trimming were inferred from the DNA itself. For this sample there are over a million clones; roughly 98% appear just once. Approximately 0.45% of the sample is held by the ten biggest clonotypes.

From the germline V gene, CDR1 is MNHNS and CDR2 is SASEGT. Spanning cysteine to phenylalanine, the CDR3 consists of 14 amino acids. Just CDR3 DNA is preserved here, 42 bases in frame from base 1. The junction shows trimming of 2 bases on V and 5 bases on J, plus 9 bases between the germline ends. The donors were healthy, HIV-negative adults who had no recently reported acute infections or vaccinations. Every donor was a Caucasian adult living in Nashville, Tennessee, USA. CD4+ T cells were enriched by magnetic negative selection; naive cells were then positively selected on CD45RA, and the negative fraction formed the memory subset. Blood was collected by leukapheresis, and PBMCs were isolated by Ficoll-Histopaque density gradient centrifugation and then cryopreserved in liquid nitrogen vapor phase. Purity and quantity of every magnetically sorted T cell population were checked by analytical flow cytometry. From each sorted fraction, genomic DNA was isolated and quantified by UV absorbance on a Nanodrop 2000c.

Sequenced: naive CD4+ T cells sorted from blood. The cell subset or site label here, explained by the study, means: CD45RA+ positively selected. The V and J genes are TRBV6-1 and TRBJ2-2, with no D gene named confidently. This receptor was obtained from a man aged 25-40 years in good health. The CDR3 sequence is CASSEKSQTGELFF. The DNA reads as follows: TGTGCCAGCAGTGAAAAGAGCCAAACCGGGGAGCTGTTTTTT.